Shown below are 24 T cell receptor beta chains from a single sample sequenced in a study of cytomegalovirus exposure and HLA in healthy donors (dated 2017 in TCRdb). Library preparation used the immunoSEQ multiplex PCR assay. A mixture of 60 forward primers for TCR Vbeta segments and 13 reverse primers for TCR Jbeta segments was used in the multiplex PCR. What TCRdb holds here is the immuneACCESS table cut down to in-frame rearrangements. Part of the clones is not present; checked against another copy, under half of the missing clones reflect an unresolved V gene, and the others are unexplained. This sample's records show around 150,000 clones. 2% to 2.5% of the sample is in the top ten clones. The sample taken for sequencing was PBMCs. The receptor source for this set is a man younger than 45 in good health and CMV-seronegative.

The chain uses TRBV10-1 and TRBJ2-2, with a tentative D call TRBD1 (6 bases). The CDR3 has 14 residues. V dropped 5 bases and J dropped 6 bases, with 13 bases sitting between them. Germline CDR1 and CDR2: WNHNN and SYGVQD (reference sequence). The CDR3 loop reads CASSQRTDAGELFF. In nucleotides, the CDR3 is TGCGCCAGCAGTCAGAGGACAGACGCCGGGGAGCTGTTTTTT.

The CDR3 spells CASSSPGNYNEQFF. The CDR3 region has the DNA TGTGCCAGCAGCTCGCCAGGAAATTACAATGAGCAGTTCTTC. The chain is built from TRBV7-2 and TRBJ2-1; no definite D call. V was pared by 4 bases and J by 4 bases, with 11 bases between. The germline CDR1 and CDR2 sequences are SGHTA and FQGNSA. This CDR3 spans 14 amino acids.

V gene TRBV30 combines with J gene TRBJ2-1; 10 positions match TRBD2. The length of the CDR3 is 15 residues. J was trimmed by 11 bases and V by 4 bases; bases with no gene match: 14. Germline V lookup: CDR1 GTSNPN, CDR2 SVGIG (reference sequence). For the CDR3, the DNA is TGTGCCTGGACCCTGTTACTAGCGGGGTCCCCCAAGCAGTTCTTC. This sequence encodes CAWTLLLAGSPKQFF.

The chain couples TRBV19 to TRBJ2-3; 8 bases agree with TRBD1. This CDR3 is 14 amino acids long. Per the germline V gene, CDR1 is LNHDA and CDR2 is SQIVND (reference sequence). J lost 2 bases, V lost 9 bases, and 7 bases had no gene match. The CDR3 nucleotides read TGTGCCAGCAAAGAGGACAGGGACACAGATACGCAGTATTTT. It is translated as CASKEDRDTDTQYF.

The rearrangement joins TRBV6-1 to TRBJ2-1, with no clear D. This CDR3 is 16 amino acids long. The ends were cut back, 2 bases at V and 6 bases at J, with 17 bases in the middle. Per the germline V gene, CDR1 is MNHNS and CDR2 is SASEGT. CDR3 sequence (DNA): TGTGCCAGCAGTGAATTAACCGGTGGGCTTACCAATGAGCAGTTCTTC. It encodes CASSELTGGLTNEQFF.

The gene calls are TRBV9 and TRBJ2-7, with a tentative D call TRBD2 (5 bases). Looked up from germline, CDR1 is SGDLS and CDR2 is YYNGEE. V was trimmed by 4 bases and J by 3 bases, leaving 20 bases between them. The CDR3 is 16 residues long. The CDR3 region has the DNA TGTGCCAGCAGCCCTGATCCGGGAAGGGTAATCTACGAGCAGTACTTC. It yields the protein CASSPDPGRVIYEQYF.

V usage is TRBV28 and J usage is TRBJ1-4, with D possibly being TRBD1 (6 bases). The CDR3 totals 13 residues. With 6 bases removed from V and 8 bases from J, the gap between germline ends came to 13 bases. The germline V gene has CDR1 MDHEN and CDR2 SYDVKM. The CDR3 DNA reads TGTGCCAGCAGGGCAGGGGCAAAGGAAAAACTGTTTTTT. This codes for CASRAGAKEKLFF.

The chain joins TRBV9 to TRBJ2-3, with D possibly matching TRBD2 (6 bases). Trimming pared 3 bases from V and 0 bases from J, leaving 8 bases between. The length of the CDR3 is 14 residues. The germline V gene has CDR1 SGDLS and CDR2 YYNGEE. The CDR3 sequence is CASSAGLSTDTQYF. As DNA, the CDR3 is TGTGCCAGCAGCGCCGGACTAAGCACAGATACGCAGTATTTT.

CDR3 sequence: CASSLGSGAVKREQFF. As DNA, the CDR3 is TGCGCCAGCAGCTTGGGTAGCGGGGCTGTTAAGCGAGAGCAGTTCTTC. V gene TRBV5-1 combines with J gene TRBJ2-1; 8 nucleotides match TRBD2. Germline V lookup: CDR1 SGHRS, CDR2 YFSETQ. The ends lost 0 bases at V and 10 bases at J; junction bases unmatched: 12. The CDR3 runs 16 residues. The variable domain in full, completed from reference TRBV5-1 and TRBJ2-1, reads KAGVTQTPRYLIKTRGQQVTLSCSPISGHRSVSWYQQTPGQGLQFLFEYFSETQRNKGNFPGRFSGRQFSNSRSEMNVSTLELGDSALYLCASSLGSGAVKREQFFGPGTRLTVL.

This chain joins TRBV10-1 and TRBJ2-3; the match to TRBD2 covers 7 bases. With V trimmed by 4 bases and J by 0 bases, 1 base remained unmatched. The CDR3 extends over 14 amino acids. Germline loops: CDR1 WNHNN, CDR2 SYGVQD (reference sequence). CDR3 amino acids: CASSAGGSTDTQYF. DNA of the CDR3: TGCGCCAGCAGTGCGGGGGGTAGCACAGATACGCAGTATTTT.

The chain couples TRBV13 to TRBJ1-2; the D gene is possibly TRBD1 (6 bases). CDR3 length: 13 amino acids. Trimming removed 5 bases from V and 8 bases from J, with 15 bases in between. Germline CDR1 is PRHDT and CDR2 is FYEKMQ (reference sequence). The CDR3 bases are TGTGCCAGCAGCATCATAACAGGGAAAGGCTACACCTTC. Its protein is CASSIITGKGYTF.

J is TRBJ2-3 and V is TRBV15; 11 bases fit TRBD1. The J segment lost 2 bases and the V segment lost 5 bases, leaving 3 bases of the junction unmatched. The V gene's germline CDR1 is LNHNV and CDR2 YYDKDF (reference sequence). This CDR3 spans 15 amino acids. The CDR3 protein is CATSRTGGPTDTQYF. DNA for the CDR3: TGTGCCACCAGCCGGACAGGGGGCCCCACAGATACGCAGTATTTT.

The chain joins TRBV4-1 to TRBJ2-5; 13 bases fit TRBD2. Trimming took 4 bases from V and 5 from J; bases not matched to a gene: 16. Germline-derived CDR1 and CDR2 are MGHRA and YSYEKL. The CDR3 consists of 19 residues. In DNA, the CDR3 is TGCGCCAGCAGCCCGAAACCCTTCAGACTAGCGGGAGGAGAGGAGACCCAGTACTTC. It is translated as CASSPKPFRLAGGEETQYF.

In DNA, the CDR3 is TGTGCCAGCAGCCACTGGGGGTCCGGGACAGGGAGTTACAACATTCAGTACTTC. Translating gives CASSHWGSGTGSYNIQYF. The chain employs TRBV7-9 and TRBJ2-4; 9 bases are a match to TRBD1. The CDR3 loop spans 18 amino acids. Trimming removed 5 bases from V and 7 bases from J; junction bases left unmatched: 18. The V gene's germline CDR1 is SEHNR and CDR2 FQNEAQ (reference sequence).

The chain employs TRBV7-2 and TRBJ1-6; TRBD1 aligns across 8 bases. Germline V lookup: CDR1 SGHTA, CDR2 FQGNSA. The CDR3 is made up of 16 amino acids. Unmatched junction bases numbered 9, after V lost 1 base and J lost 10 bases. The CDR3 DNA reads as TGTGCCAGCAGCTTAGGGGGGGGGACAGGAGGGTCACCCCTCCACTTT. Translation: CASSLGGGTGGSPLHF.

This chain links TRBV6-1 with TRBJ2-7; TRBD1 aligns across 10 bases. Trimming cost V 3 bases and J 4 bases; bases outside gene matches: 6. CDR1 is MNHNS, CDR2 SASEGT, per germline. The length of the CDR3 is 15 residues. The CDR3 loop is CASSDRQGASYEQYF. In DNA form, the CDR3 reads TGTGCCAGCAGTGATCGACAGGGGGCGAGTTACGAGCAGTACTTC.

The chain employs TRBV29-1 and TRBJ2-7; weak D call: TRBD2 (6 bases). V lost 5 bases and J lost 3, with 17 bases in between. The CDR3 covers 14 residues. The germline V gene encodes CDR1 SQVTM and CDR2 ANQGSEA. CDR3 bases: TGCAGCGTTTTTGGCCCGGAGGGAGGCTACGAGCAGTACTTC. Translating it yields CSVFGPEGGYEQYF.

CDR3 nucleotide sequence: TGCGCCAGCAATCCGGGACAGGGAATCTACGAGCAGTACTTC. Protein sequence: CASNPGQGIYEQYF. V gene TRBV5-1 combines with J gene TRBJ2-7; 9 bases align to TRBD1. The germline V gene encodes CDR1 SGHRS and CDR2 YFSETQ. There are 14 residues in the CDR3. V gave up 6 bases and J gave up 3 bases; unmatched junction bases: 7.

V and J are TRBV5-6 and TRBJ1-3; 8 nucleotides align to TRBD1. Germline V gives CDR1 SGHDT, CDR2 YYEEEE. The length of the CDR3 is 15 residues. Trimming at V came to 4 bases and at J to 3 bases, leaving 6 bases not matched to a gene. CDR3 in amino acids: CASSPGQGHGNTIYF. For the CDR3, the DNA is TGTGCCAGCAGCCCAGGACAGGGCCATGGAAACACCATATATTTT.

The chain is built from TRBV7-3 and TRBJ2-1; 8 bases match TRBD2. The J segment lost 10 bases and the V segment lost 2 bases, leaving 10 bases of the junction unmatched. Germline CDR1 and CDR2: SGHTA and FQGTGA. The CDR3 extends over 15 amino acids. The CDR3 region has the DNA TGTGCCAGCAGCTTAGCGTCGGGAGGGCCGCGGGAGCAGTTCTTC. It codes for CASSLASGGPREQFF.

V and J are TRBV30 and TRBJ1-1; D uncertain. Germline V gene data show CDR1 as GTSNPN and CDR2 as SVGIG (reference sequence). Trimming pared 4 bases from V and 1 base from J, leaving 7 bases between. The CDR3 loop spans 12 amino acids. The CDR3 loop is CAWTQENTEAFF. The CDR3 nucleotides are TGTGCCTGGACACAAGAGAACACTGAAGCTTTCTTT.

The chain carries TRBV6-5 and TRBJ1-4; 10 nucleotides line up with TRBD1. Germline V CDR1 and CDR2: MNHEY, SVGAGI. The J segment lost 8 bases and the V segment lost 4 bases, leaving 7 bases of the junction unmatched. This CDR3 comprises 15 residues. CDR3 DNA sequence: TGTGCCAGCAGTTCTCCGGGACAGGGGAAGGAAAAACTGTTTTTT. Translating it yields CASSSPGQGKEKLFF.

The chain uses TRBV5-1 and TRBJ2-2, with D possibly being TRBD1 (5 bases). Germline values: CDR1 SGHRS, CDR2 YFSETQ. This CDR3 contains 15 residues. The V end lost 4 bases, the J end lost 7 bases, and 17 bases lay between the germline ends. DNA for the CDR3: TGCGCCAGCAGCCGGCTCGCGTGGGGCAGCGGGGAGCTGTTTTTT. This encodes CASSRLAWGSGELFF.

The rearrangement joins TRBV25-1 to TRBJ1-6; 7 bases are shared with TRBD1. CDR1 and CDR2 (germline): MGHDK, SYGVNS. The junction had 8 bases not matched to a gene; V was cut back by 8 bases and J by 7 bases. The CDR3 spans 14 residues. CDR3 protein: CASRETGMNSPLHF. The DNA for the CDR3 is TGTGCCAGCCGAGAGACAGGGATGAATTCACCCCTCCACTTT. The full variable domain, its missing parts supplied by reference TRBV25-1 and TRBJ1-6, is EADIYQTPRYLVIGTGKKITLECSQTMGHDKMYWYQQDPGMELHLIHYSYGVNSTEKGDLSSESTVSRIRTEHFPLTLESARPSHTSQYLCASRETGMNSPLHFGNGTRLTVT.